This T cell receptor (beta chain) originates from a study of cytomegalovirus exposure and HLA in healthy donors. General study results and limits: Reportedly, fewer N-insertions than the roughly 690-donor mean appeared in an Asian-associated ancestry cluster in a later analysis.

PCR used 60 Vbeta primers and 13 Jbeta primers. The data were produced by immunoSEQ multiplex PCR, yet TCRdb's version contains in-frame clones alone and is incomplete. Among some 120,000 clones listed, about 59% were seen once. This clone came up a few times. What it binds is not known. While unrecorded immune exposures were likely, the donors were nominally healthy when sampled. Germline V gene lookup returns CDR1 SGHTA and CDR2 FQGNSA. The V end lost 1 base, the J end lost 6 bases, and 7 bases lay between the germline ends. The CDR3 runs to 13 residues. This receptor was obtained from a woman aged 40 to 50 in good health and CMV-seropositive. The sequenced sample consisted of PBMCs. The rearrangement uses TRBV7-2 and TRBJ1-3; D call uncertain. CDR3 amino acids: CASSLVGPNTIYF. The DNA for the CDR3 is TGTGCCAGCAGCTTAGTTGGGCCAAACACCATATATTTT.